These T cell receptor beta chains were read from a single sample in a study of beta chain features in type 1 diabetes. This table comes from immunoSEQ multiplex PCR, and its TCRdb copy is limited to in-frame clones, with some not included. The table includes a few hundred thousand clones, 14% detected once. Material: naive CD4+ T cells from blood. These TCRs come from a man younger than 40 with type 1 diabetes. CDR3s include the opening cysteine and the closing phenylalanine or tryptophan. A D gene is named only where the DNA matches it firmly. Some rows have no size entry. The others give once, few or many, or a class for an expanded clone.

d_call,j_call,v_call,clone_size,cdr3_nt,cdr3_aa
TRBD2,TRBJ2-7,TRBV16,few,TGTGCCAGCAGCCAGGCTAGCGGCTCCTACGAGCAGTACTTC,CASSQASGSYEQYF
-,TRBJ2-7,TRBV7-8,few,TGTGCCAGCAGCAACAGGGTACCCTACGAGCAGTACTTC,CASSNRVPYEQYF
-,TRBJ1-1,TRBV29-1,few,TGCAGCGCCGCGACAGGTGAAGCTTTCTTT,CSAATGEAFF
-,TRBJ1-2,TRBV7-9,few,TGTGCCAGCAGCTTAATTGGGCAGAACTATGGCTACACCTTC,CASSLIGQNYGYTF
-,TRBJ2-1,TRBV5-1,-,TGCGCCAGCAGTGAGGGAGAGTGGAATGAGCAGTTCTTC,CASSEGEWNEQFF
-,TRBJ2-3,TRBV29-1,many,TGCAGCGTTGATGGCGGGAGCACAGATACGCAGTATTTT,CSVDGGSTDTQYF
-,TRBJ1-5,TRBV28,-,TGTGCCAGCAGTTTTCCCCCGCCAGGGGCCCTCAATCAGCCCCAGCATTTT,CASSFPPPGALNQPQHF
-,TRBJ2-7,TRBV4-2,-,TGTGCCAGCAGCCAAGACAGGGGTGGCCTGGACGAGCAGTACTTC,CASSQDRGGLDEQYF
TRBD1,TRBJ1-1,TRBV7-9,-,TGTGCCAGCAGCCTAGGGACAGGGGGATGGCGCACTGAAGCTTTCTTT,CASSLGTGGWRTEAFF
-,TRBJ2-3,TRBV18,-,TGTGCCAGCTCCCTCAACTCCCGCACAGATACGCAGTATTTT,CASSLNSRTDTQYF
TRBD2,TRBJ2-7,TRBV9,-,TGTGCCAGCAGCGGGACTAGCGGCAGACCTGTCGAGCAGTACTTC,CASSGTSGRPVEQYF
TRBD1,TRBJ1-2,TRBV9,-,TGTGCCAGCAGCAACCGGGACAGATATTCAGATGGCTACACCTTC,CASSNRDRYSDGYTF
TRBD1,TRBJ2-3,TRBV6-5,few,TGTGCCAGCAGCCGACAGGGGGCTCAGGGAGATACGCAGTATTTT,CASSRQGAQGDTQYF
-,TRBJ2-3,TRBV28,few,TGTGCCAGCACCGCAGGGTTCCTCACAGATACGCAGTATTTT,CASTAGFLTDTQYF
-,TRBJ1-1,TRBV7-9,-,TGTGCCAGCAGCCCTATAGGGGGGAACACTGAAGCTTTCTTT,CASSPIGGNTEAFF
-,TRBJ1-5,TRBV28,-,TGTGCCAGCAGCCGACTACCCAATCAGCCCCAGCATTTT,CASSRLPNQPQHF
TRBD1,TRBJ2-5,TRBV7-2,few,TGTGCCAGCAGCCAGAGACAGGGCGGTCTGCAAGAGACCCAGTACTTC,CASSQRQGGLQETQYF
TRBD2,TRBJ2-7,TRBV6-1,-,TGTGCCAGCAGTGATGCCACTAGCGGGAGCCTCTACGAGCAGTACTTC,CASSDATSGSLYEQYF
TRBD2,TRBJ2-1,TRBV27,-,TGTGCCAGCAGTCCCGGGGGGGCTTACAATGAGCAGTTCTTC,CASSPGGAYNEQFF
TRBD1,TRBJ2-1,TRBV6-5,few,TGTGCCAGCAGTCGTCCTGGACAGGGGGCGAATGAGCAGTTCTTC,CASSRPGQGANEQFF
-,TRBJ1-1,TRBV6-1,few,TGTGCCAGCACTAGGACAGCTACTGAAGCTTTCTTT,CASTRTATEAFF
-,TRBJ2-3,TRBV12-5,-,TGTGCTAGTGGACCGGGAGTCACAGATACGCAGTATTTT,CASGPGVTDTQYF
-,TRBJ2-3,TRBV9,few,TGTGCCAGCAGCGTAGATCGGGTGGCTACGCAGTATTTT,CASSVDRVATQYF
-,TRBJ2-1,TRBV4-2,few,TGTGCCAGCAGCTTGGCCCCTGCCGACAATGAGCAGTTCTTC,CASSLAPADNEQFF
-,TRBJ2-1,TRBV28,-,TGTGCCAGCAGTTGGCCCTCATCTTCCTACAATGAGCAGTTCTTC,CASSWPSSSYNEQFF
-,TRBJ2-1,TRBV9,-,TGTGCCAGCAGCGTAGGCGGCGGGCGCTCCTACAATGAGCAGTTCTTC,CASSVGGGRSYNEQFF
-,TRBJ1-5,TRBV19,-,TGTGCCAGTAGTCTTCCGGACTTTTTTAGCAATCAGCCCCAGCATTTT,CASSLPDFFSNQPQHF
-,TRBJ2-3,TRBV7-9,-,TGTGCCAGCAGCTCCAGGCCTGGAGATACGCAGTATTTT,CASSSRPGDTQYF
-,TRBJ2-6,TRBV9,-,TGTGCCAGCAGCTCCCTGGGGGGAAGGTCTGGGGCCAACGTCCTGACTTTC,CASSSLGGRSGANVLTF
-,TRBJ1-5,TRBV6-1,-,TGTGCCAGCAGTGACAGACTCTGGCAGGGGCGCGATACGCCCCAGCATTTT,CASSDRLWQGRDTPQHF
-,TRBJ1-2,TRBV28,few,TGTGCCAGCAGTGCGGGCTCCGCGGACAGCAACTATGGCTACACCTTC,CASSAGSADSNYGYTF
TRBD2,TRBJ2-7,TRBV28,-,TGTGCCAGCAGTCCCTTGGGACTAGCGGTCTACGAGCAGTACTTC,CASSPLGLAVYEQYF
TRBD1,TRBJ2-6,TRBV7-2,-,TGTGCCAGCAGAAAAGACAGGGCTGGGGCCAACGTCCTGACTTTC,CASRKDRAGANVLTF
-,TRBJ2-1,TRBV19,few,TGTGCCAGTAGTTCCTACCGGGAGCAGTTCTTC,CASSSYREQFF
TRBD1,TRBJ2-7,TRBV2,few,TGTGCCAGCAGTTTAGGGCCCGCCGGGACAGTCTACGAGCAGTACTTC,CASSLGPAGTVYEQYF
-,TRBJ2-5,TRBV29-1,few,TGCAGCGTTGAGGTGGGAGGCACAGAGACCCAGTACTTC,CSVEVGGTETQYF
-,TRBJ2-5,TRBV18,few,TGTGCCAGCTCCCTGCAAGAGACCCAGTACTTC,CASSLQETQYF
TRBD2,TRBJ2-7,TRBV7-2,-,TGTGCCAGCAGGCTTAGTCCTAGCGGGAGGTTGTACTTC,CASRLSPSGRLYF
-,TRBJ2-1,TRBV18,-,TGTGCCAGCTCACCAACAGGGTTGGGGAATGAGCAGTTCTTC,CASSPTGLGNEQFF
TRBD1,TRBJ1-1,TRBV2,few,TGTGCCAGCAAAGACAGGGGGGACACTGAAGCTTTCTTT,CASKDRGDTEAFF
TRBD1,TRBJ1-2,TRBV27,few,TGTGCCAGCAAAGAGGTTATGACAGGGACCAACTATGGCTACACCTTC,CASKEVMTGTNYGYTF
-,TRBJ1-4,TRBV4-3,few,TGCGCCAGCAGCCAGGGGGGGGTGGGGACTAGTGAAAAACTGTTTTTT,CASSQGGVGTSEKLFF
-,TRBJ2-1,TRBV4-3,few,TGCGCCAGCAGCGCGAGAGTAAAAACTGAGCAGTTCTTC,CASSARVKTEQFF
TRBD1,TRBJ1-1,TRBV9,few,TGTGCCAGCAGCGTAGCTGCAGGGGGGAACACTGAAGCTTTCTTT,CASSVAAGGNTEAFF
-,TRBJ2-1,TRBV2,-,TGTGCCAGCAGTGGGCGCGGCAGCCCCTACAATGAGCAGTTCTTC,CASSGRGSPYNEQFF
-,TRBJ1-2,TRBV7-2,few,TGTGCCAGCAGCAATCGGGGGGGAGGCTACACCTTC,CASSNRGGGYTF
TRBD1,TRBJ2-7,TRBV10-3,few,TGTGCCACCGAAGGACAGGGGGCGGGATACGAGCAGTACTTC,CATEGQGAGYEQYF
TRBD2,TRBJ2-1,TRBV5-1,-,TGCGCCAGCAGCTTGGGCGGGAGTGGCTACAATGAGCAGTTCTTC,CASSLGGSGYNEQFF